The 25 T cell receptor beta chains presented below share a single source sample, sequenced in a study of blood T cells in healthy people across ages. Alongside a J-beta primer mix, a sample-barcoded 5' primer served in a second PCR lasting about 6 to 11 cycles. TCRdb itself ran the 5' RACE reads through MiXCR, one entry per CDR3 protein. The sample lists roughly 560,000 distinct CDR3 sequences, nearly 25% occurring once. A further study also used this sample, focusing on T cells of mothers and their children.

Sequencing was carried out using blood. Receptors were obtained from a boy younger than 18 in good health.

This rearrangement joins TRBV4-3 to TRBJ2-2; 12 bases agree with TRBD2. The CDR3 spans 15 residues. Trimming at V came to 2 bases and at J to 6 bases, leaving 1 base not matched to a gene. CDR1 and CDR2 from the germline V gene are LGHNA and YSLEER. The CDR3 DNA reads TGCGCCAGCAGCCAACTAGCGGGGGGGCCCGGGGAGCTGTTTTTT. This gives the protein CASSQLAGGPGELFF.

In its sample, this clonotype was seen a few times. The chain's CDR3 is CSVESSGASTDTQYF. Here the CDR3 DNA reads TGCAGCGTTGAATCTAGCGGGGCTAGCACAGATACGCAGTATTTT. This chain connects TRBV29-1 to TRBJ2-3; 9 nucleotides agree with TRBD2. The CDR3 extends over 15 amino acids. The junction had 3 bases not matched to a gene; V was cut back by 2 bases and J by 0 bases. The germline gives CDR1 SQVTM, CDR2 ANQGSEA.

The CDR3 DNA reads TGCGCCAGCAGCCGCGTCAAACAGGTAGCAACTAATGAAAAACTGTTTTTT. Its protein is CASSRVKQVATNEKLFF. The V and J genes are TRBV4-3 and TRBJ1-4; the D gene is possibly TRBD1 (5 bases). V gave up 4 bases and J gave up 0 bases, with 15 bases separating them. Germline CDR1 and CDR2: LGHNA and YSLEER. This CDR3 is built from 17 residues.

The chain uses TRBV20-1 and TRBJ2-1, with D tentatively TRBD1 (5 bases). Germline assignment: CDR1 DFQATT and CDR2 SNEGSKA (reference sequence). V dropped 6 bases and J dropped 7 bases, with 10 bases sitting between them. This CDR3 is 11 amino acids long. As DNA, the CDR3 is TGCAGTGCGGAAAGGGGTAATGAGCAGTTCTTC. It codes for CSAERGNEQFF.

This clonotype was seen a handful of times. V usage is TRBV7-2 and J usage is TRBJ2-7, with a possible D match to TRBD1 (6 bases). The V gene's germline CDR1 is SGHTA and CDR2 FQGNSA. The CDR3 is made up of 13 amino acids. Trimming pared 2 bases from V and 5 bases from J, leaving 10 bases between. The CDR3 DNA follows: TGTGCCAGCAGCTTAAGTGGGGGCCACGAGCAGTACTTC. It translates to CASSLSGGHEQYF.

The rearrangement joins TRBV29-1 to TRBJ2-7, with unresolved D. Germline values: CDR1 SQVTM, CDR2 ANQGSEA. The CDR3 length is 11 residues. The germline V and J ends were trimmed by 1 base and 4 bases, with 5 bases remaining between them. The CDR3 protein is CSVEVRYEQYF. The CDR3 DNA follows: TGCAGCGTTGAAGTGCGGTACGAGCAGTACTTC.

The rearrangement joins TRBV20-1 to TRBJ2-6; D gene unclear. CDR1 is DFQATT and CDR2 is SNEGSKA in the germline V gene (reference sequence). V was cut by 5 bases and J by 0 bases, with 5 bases left in between. The CDR3 runs to 13 residues. CDR3 protein: CSAVISGANVLTF. CDR3 sequence (DNA): TGCAGTGCTGTTATCTCTGGGGCCAACGTCCTGACTTTC.

This chain links TRBV20-1 with TRBJ1-2; no definite D call. Trimming stripped 3 bases from V and 3 bases from J, with 14 bases between. The CDR3 runs 14 residues. CDR1 and CDR2 from the germline V gene are DFQATT and SNEGSKA (reference sequence). Here the CDR3 DNA reads TGCAGTGCTAGGGACTTATCCATGGACTATGGCTACACCTTC. Translated, it gives CSARDLSMDYGYTF.

This clonotype appeared a few times. V is TRBV14 and J is TRBJ2-5; D is uncertain. The closer fit of TRBJ2-1 to the DNA end suggests the J call may be wrong. This CDR3 contains 14 residues. Per the germline V gene, CDR1 is SGHDN and CDR2 is FVKESK. The CDR3 sequence: CASSFQVKSAEQFF. In DNA, the CDR3 is TGTGCCAGCAGCTTTCAAGTTAAGTCCGCTGAGCAGTTCTTC.

V and J are TRBV28 and TRBJ2-3; D unclear. The CDR3 spans 15 residues. The ends were cut back, 5 bases at V and 2 bases at J, with 14 bases in the middle. The germline CDR1 and CDR2 sequences are MDHEN and SYDVKM. The CDR3, as DNA: TGTGCCAGCAGTCCCCGGAGTAAACTCACAGATACGCAGTATTTT. This translates into CASSPRSKLTDTQYF. Together with reference TRBV28 and TRBJ2-3, the CDR3 gives the full variable domain: DVKVTQSSRYLVKRTGEKVFLECVQDMDHENMFWYRQDPGLGLRLIYFSYDVKMKEKGDIPEGYSVSREKKERFSLILESASTNQTSMYLCASSPRSKLTDTQYFGPGTRLTVL.

V and J are TRBV20-1 and TRBJ1-6; D gene ambiguous. The CDR3 has 13 residues. Germline V gene sequence: CDR1 DFQATT, CDR2 SNEGSKA (reference sequence). Trimming pared 6 bases from V and 0 bases from J, leaving 6 bases between. The CDR3 DNA reads as TGCAGTGCGGGTAGCTCCTATAATTCACCCCTCCACTTT. This encodes CSAGSSYNSPLHF.

This clonotype was observed a handful of times. The V call is TRBV11-2, the J call TRBJ2-7; D may be TRBD2 (5 bases). The CDR3 has 15 residues. Germline values: CDR1 SGHAT, CDR2 FQNNGV. V lost 1 base and J 4 bases, leaving 14 bases between the germline ends. The CDR3 here is CASSLGAGWEYEQYF. DNA of the CDR3: TGTGCCAGCAGCTTAGGTGCGGGCTGGGAGTACGAGCAGTACTTC.

The chain carries TRBV2 and TRBJ2-2; TRBD2 agrees at 12 bases. V trimming: 2 bases; J trimming: 0 bases; junction bases outside the gene matches: 4. The germline V gene has CDR1 SNHLY and CDR2 FYNNEI. The length of the CDR3 is 18 residues. The CDR3 sequence is CASSERLAGDPNTGELFF. The CDR3 bases are TGTGCCAGCAGTGAAAGACTAGCGGGGGATCCGAACACCGGGGAGCTGTTTTTT.

This rearrangement joins TRBV28 to TRBJ2-1; TRBD2 matches at 7 bases. V was clipped by 6 bases and J by 2 bases; unmatched bases: 10. CDR3 size: 16 residues. Germline V lookup: CDR1 MDHEN, CDR2 SYDVKM. The CDR3 DNA sequence: TGTGCCAGCAGCCACCCCGAGGGAGGGACCTACAATGAGCAGTTCTTC. Its protein is CASSHPEGGTYNEQFF.

This chain links TRBV12-3 or TRBV12-4 with TRBJ2-5; no firm D call. V was trimmed by 2 bases and J by 4 bases, leaving 8 bases between them. This CDR3 has 13 residues. The CDR3 spells CASSLWPRETQYF. The CDR3 coding sequence is TGTGCCAGCAGTTTATGGCCTAGAGAGACCCAGTACTTC.

This clonotype has ten or more counts. V gene TRBV4-1 combines with J gene TRBJ2-5; a possible D gene is TRBD2 (6 bases). This CDR3 has 14 residues. Germline CDR1 reads MGHRA; CDR2 reads YSYEKL. Between the trimmed V and J ends, which lost 0 bases and 5 bases, there was a span of 10 bases. For the CDR3, the DNA is TGCGCCAGCAGCCAAGATTGGGGGGATGAGACCCAGTACTTC. Translating it yields CASSQDWGDETQYF.

This clonotype was recorded a few times. This chain uses TRBV27 with TRBJ2-3, with D perhaps matching TRBD1 (6 bases). Trimming stripped 3 bases from V and 4 bases from J, with 20 bases between. The CDR3 is made up of 17 amino acids. Per the germline V gene, CDR1 is MNHEY and CDR2 is SMNVEV (reference sequence). The CDR3 loop is CASSFRQGTTVADTQYF. CDR3 bases: TGTGCCAGCAGTTTCCGTCAGGGGACCACAGTGGCAGATACGCAGTATTTT.

This clonotype was seen repeatedly, ten times or more. The chain employs TRBV7-9 and TRBJ2-1; 9 nucleotides agree with TRBD1. V lost 11 bases to trimming and J lost 5 bases; unmatched junction nucleotides: 10. The CDR3 length is 14 residues. Germline V gene data show CDR1 as SEHNR and CDR2 as FQNEAQ (reference sequence). The DNA of the CDR3 is TGTGCCTCTTCCGAACAGGGGGCTGACAATGAGCAGTTCTTC. This codes for CASSEQGADNEQFF.

This clonotype was detected a few times. The rearrangement joins TRBV6-6 to TRBJ2-1, with TRBD1 as a possible D gene (6 bases). The J call may be mistaken, given a closer DNA end match to TRBJ2-7. The CDR3 length is 14 residues. Germline V gene lookup returns CDR1 MNHNY and CDR2 SVGAGI (reference sequence). CDR3 bases: TGTGCCAGCAATTCCCGCGGACAGTTGTGGGAGCAGTACTTC. It translates to CASNSRGQLWEQYF.

V usage is TRBV7-2 and J usage is TRBJ2-3; a weak D match, TRBD2 (5 bases). Trimming pared 0 bases from V and 4 bases from J, leaving 23 bases between. CDR1 is SGHTA, CDR2 FQGNSA, per germline. The CDR3 has 19 amino acids. The CDR3 reads CASSLALLEPRGSPDTQYF. The DNA of the CDR3 is TGTGCCAGCAGCTTAGCGCTGTTAGAGCCCCGAGGGTCACCAGATACGCAGTATTTT.

This clonotype was counted only a few times. CDR3 bases: TGTGCCAGCAGTGACGTCAGGATGAGGGATACCTCCTACGAGCAGTACTTC. Protein product: CASSDVRMRDTSYEQYF. J is TRBJ2-7 and V is TRBV6-1, with D perhaps TRBD2 (5 bases). Germline V gene data show CDR1 as MNHNS and CDR2 as SASEGT. V dropped 3 bases and J dropped 0 bases, with 18 bases sitting between them. The CDR3 totals 17 residues.

The chain links TRBV7-9 to TRBJ1-1, with D possibly being TRBD1 (5 bases). This CDR3 comprises 14 residues. Germline V gene sequence: CDR1 SEHNR, CDR2 FQNEAQ (reference sequence). V lost 6 bases to trimming and J lost 1 base, with 12 bases between them. The CDR3 bases are TGTGCCAGCAGGGAGGGACGGACGAACACTGAAGCTTTCTTT. This codes for CASREGRTNTEAFF. The entire variable domain, with the rest obtained from reference TRBV7-9 and TRBJ1-1, is as follows: DTGVSQNPRHKITKRGQNVTFRCDPISEHNRLYWYRQTLGQGPEFLTYFQNEAQLEKSRLLSDRFSAERPKGSFSTLEIQRTEQGDSAMYLCASREGRTNTEAFFGQGTRLTVV.

This clonotype was recorded a few times. This chain links TRBV19 with TRBJ2-7, with D possibly matching TRBD1 (6 bases). The length of the CDR3 is 11 residues. Trimming removed 7 bases from V and 6 bases from J, with 10 bases in between. Germline CDR1 and CDR2: LNHDA and SQIVND (reference sequence). CDR3 nucleotide sequence: TGTGCCAGTACCGCAGGGGTCGAGCAGTACTTC. It is translated as CASTAGVEQYF. Variable domain in full (rest from reference TRBV19 and TRBJ2-7): DGGITQSPKYLFRKEGQNVTLSCEQNLNHDAMYWYRQDPGQGLRLIYYSQIVNDFQKGDIAEGYSVSREKKESFPLTVTSAQKNPTAFYLCASTAGVEQYFGPGTRLTVT.

This clonotype has more than one count but fewer than ten. This sequence joins TRBV7-8 and TRBJ2-3, with 8 positions matching TRBD2. Germline assignment: CDR1 SGHVS and CDR2 FQNEAQ. The CDR3 runs 14 residues. V was clipped by 10 bases and J by 4 bases; unmatched bases: 10. The CDR3 is CATRGGPNADTQYF. CDR3 nucleotides: TGTGCCACTCGGGGGGGCCCGAATGCAGATACGCAGTATTTT.

This chain connects TRBV5-1 to TRBJ2-3; 9 bases map to TRBD1. Germline V lookup: CDR1 SGHRS, CDR2 YFSETQ. This CDR3 is built from 16 residues. V was clipped by 7 bases and J by 0 bases; unmatched bases: 9. The CDR3 protein is CASRLQGTGSTDTQYF. In nucleotides, the CDR3 is TGCGCCAGCCGGCTGCAGGGGACAGGGAGCACAGATACGCAGTATTTT.